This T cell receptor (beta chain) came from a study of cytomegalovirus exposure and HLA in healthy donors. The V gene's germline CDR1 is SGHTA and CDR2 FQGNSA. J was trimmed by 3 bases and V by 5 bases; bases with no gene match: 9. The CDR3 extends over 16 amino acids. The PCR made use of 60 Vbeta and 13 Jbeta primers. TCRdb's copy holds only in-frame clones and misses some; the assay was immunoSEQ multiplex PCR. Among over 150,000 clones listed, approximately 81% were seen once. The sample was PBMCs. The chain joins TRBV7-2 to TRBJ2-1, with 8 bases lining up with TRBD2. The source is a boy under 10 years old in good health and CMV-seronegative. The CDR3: CASSPFTSGSYNEQFF. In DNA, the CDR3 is TGTGCCAGCAGCCCTTTTACTAGCGGAAGCTACAATGAGCAGTTCTTC.